The 23 T cell receptor beta chains given below trace back to one sample, sequenced in a study of blood T cell repertoires in COVID-19. TCRdb's copy holds only in-frame clones and misses some; the assay was immunoSEQ multiplex PCR. The sample lists roughly 91,000 clones, 76% seen once, with 6% to 8.5% in the top ten. The sequenced material came from peripheral blood. The receptors originated from a man in his 70s with acute or convalescent COVID-19.

The chain employs TRBV27 and TRBJ2-7; 7 bases align to TRBD1. V was clipped by 5 bases and J by 0 bases; unmatched bases: 10. The CDR3 extends over 16 amino acids. Germline V gives CDR1 MNHEY, CDR2 SMNVEV (reference sequence). The CDR3 protein is CASSPQRDSSSYEQYF. The CDR3 bases are TGTGCCAGCAGTCCCCAACGGGACAGTAGCTCCTACGAGCAGTACTTC.

The V call is TRBV4-1, the J call TRBJ2-1; 12 bases agree with TRBD2. CDR1 is MGHRA and CDR2 is YSYEKL in the germline V gene. The CDR3 is 17 amino acids. V dropped 2 bases and J dropped 8; count of bases not matched to a gene: 10. The CDR3: CASSQYRLAGVVDEQFF. The CDR3 DNA reads as TGCGCCAGCAGCCAATACCGACTAGCGGGAGTAGTAGATGAGCAGTTCTTC.

The V call is TRBV19, the J call TRBJ2-5, with D maybe TRBD2 (5 bases). The ends were cut back, 1 base at V and 1 base at J, with 10 bases in the middle. CDR1 and CDR2 (germline): LNHDA, SQIVND (reference sequence). CDR3 length: 15 residues. In DNA, the CDR3 is TGTGCCAGTAGTATAGGGCGGGCAGGCCAAGAGACCCAGTACTTC. As protein: CASSIGRAGQETQYF.

Concerning this clone: The junction departs from the called germline gene at one end, perhaps through a read error. The chain uses TRBV19 and TRBJ1-2; maybe TRBD1 (5 bases). This CDR3 contains 15 residues. Germline CDR1 LNHDA, CDR2 SQIVND (reference sequence). CDR3 region: CASSTSSGIGYGYTF. The CDR3 DNA reads as TGTGCCAGTAGTACCTCGTCAGGGATAGGCTATGGCTACACCTTT. Complete variable domain (other parts from reference TRBV19 and TRBJ1-2): DGGITQSPKYLFRKEGQNVTLSCEQNLNHDAMYWYRQDPGQGLRLIYYSQIVNDFQKGDIAEGYSVSREKKESFPLTVTSAQKNPTAFYLCASSTSSGIGYGYTFGSGTRLTVV.

V usage is TRBV10-2 and J usage is TRBJ2-7; the D gene is possibly TRBD1 (5 bases). Trimming cost V 0 bases and J 0 bases, with 15 bases left between them. CDR1 and CDR2 (germline): WSHSY, SAAADI. This CDR3 has 17 amino acids. CDR3 DNA sequence: TGCGCCAGCAGTGAGTCGACCCGCAGGGTGAGCTCCTACGAGCAGTACTTC. Translating it yields CASSESTRRVSSYEQYF.

The chain couples TRBV4-1 to TRBJ1-2; D not resolved. Per the germline V gene, CDR1 is MGHRA and CDR2 is YSYEKL. The CDR3 has 16 residues. V was trimmed by 0 bases and J by 5 bases, leaving 16 bases between them. In DNA form, the CDR3 reads TGCGCCAGCAGCCAAGAGGTCGCGGAAATCTGGTATGGCTACACCTTC. This encodes CASSQEVAEIWYGYTF.

This chain joins TRBV27 and TRBJ2-7, with 7 bases aligning to TRBD2. V shed 6 bases and J 0 bases; nucleotides not matched to a gene: 2. CDR1 is MNHEY and CDR2 is SMNVEV in the germline V gene (reference sequence). The CDR3 has 13 amino acids. Here the CDR3 reads CASRSSGSYEQYV. In DNA, the CDR3 is TGTGCCAGCAGATCTAGCGGCTCCTACGAGCAGTACGTC.

The chain is built from TRBV6-5 and TRBJ1-5; D is possibly TRBD1 (6 bases). The V end lost 7 bases, the J end lost 2 bases, and 15 bases lay between the germline ends. This CDR3 comprises 15 residues. CDR1 and CDR2 (germline): MNHEY, SVGAGI. Here the CDR3 DNA reads TGTGCCAGCAAACAACAGGGAAACGGCAATCAGCCCCAGCATTTT. Its protein product is CASKQQGNGNQPQHF.

The chain links TRBV9 to TRBJ1-3, with D uncertain. This CDR3 contains 12 residues. The V gene's germline CDR1 is SGDLS and CDR2 YYNGEE. V was clipped by 7 bases and J by 4 bases, with 9 bases between them. The CDR3 DNA is TGTGCCAGCGGCCCCAGGGGAAACACCATATATTTT. Its translation is CASGPRGNTIYF.

The rearrangement links TRBV4-1 to TRBJ2-3, with D perhaps matching TRBD2 (6 bases). There are 15 residues in the CDR3. The germline V gene encodes CDR1 MGHRA and CDR2 YSYEKL. V was pared by 1 base and J by 5 bases, with 13 bases between. CDR3 amino acids: CASSQVRDLRDTQYF. In nucleotides, the CDR3 is TGCGCCAGCAGCCAAGTGAGGGACTTAAGAGATACGCAGTATTTT.

The chain uses TRBV10-3 and TRBJ2-7; D uncertain. The CDR3 extends over 15 amino acids. Germline V gives CDR1 ENHRY, CDR2 SYGVKD. The V end lost 3 bases, the J end lost 4 bases, and 16 bases lay between the germline ends. CDR3 residues: CAISDPVLPLYEQYV. The CDR3 DNA is TGTGCCATCAGTGACCCGGTCCTACCTCTTTACGAGCAGTACGTC.

This clone has just a few counts. CDR3 nucleotide sequence: TGTGCCAGTAGTATGGGACTCCTCCTAAAGGACACTGAAGCTTTCTTT. Its protein is CASSMGLLLKDTEAFF. The J gene is TRBJ1-1, the V gene TRBV19; weak D call: TRBD1 (5 bases). Germline values: CDR1 LNHDA, CDR2 SQIVND (reference sequence). The ends were cut back, 3 bases at V and 3 bases at J, with 17 bases in the middle. This CDR3 contains 16 residues.

The gene calls are TRBV2 and TRBJ2-2, with a possible D match to TRBD2 (5 bases). Per germline, CDR1 SNHLY and CDR2 FYNNEI. V shed 3 bases and J shed 5 bases, with 7 bases lying between them. CDR3 size: 13 residues. DNA of the CDR3: TGTGCCAGCAGTGATGAGCGGACCGGGGAGCTGTTTTTT. Residues: CASSDERTGELFF.

The rearrangement joins TRBV15 to TRBJ2-7; 8 bases line up with TRBD1. CDR1 is LNHNV and CDR2 is YYDKDF in the germline V gene (reference sequence). The CDR3 totals 17 residues. V shed 1 base, J shed 4 bases, and the junction held 12 bases outside the gene matches. CDR3 sequence reads: CATSRGNGAGGLYEQYF. CDR3 in DNA: TGTGCCACCAGCAGAGGCAATGGGGCAGGGGGCCTGTACGAGCAGTACTTC.

The genes are TRBV28 and TRBJ1-2, with D possibly being TRBD1 (5 bases). Looked up from germline, CDR1 is MDHEN and CDR2 is SYDVKM. CDR3 length: 14 amino acids. V was pared by 6 bases and J by 3 bases, with 14 bases between. The CDR3 nucleotides are TGTGCCAGCAGCCCAACAGGAACTTACTATGGCTACACCTTC. Translated, it gives CASSPTGTYYGYTF.

A single count supports this clone. The genes are TRBV5-4 and TRBJ2-5; weak D call: TRBD2 (6 bases). This CDR3 region has 11 residues. V dropped 4 bases and J dropped 5 bases, with 6 bases sitting between them. The germline V gene has CDR1 SGHNT and CDR2 YYREEE (reference sequence). For the CDR3, the DNA is TGTGCCAGCAGCGGGGGGGAGACCCAGTACTTC. Protein sequence: CASSGGETQYF.

This clone was picked up a small number of times. The chain couples TRBV7-2 to TRBJ1-5; no definite D call. The CDR3 spans 15 residues. From germline, CDR1 is SGHTA and CDR2 FQGNSA. V lost 5 bases and J lost 4, with 15 bases in between. CDR3 residues: CASSAEGGNNQPQHF. CDR3 nucleotide sequence: TGTGCCAGCAGCGCAGAAGGAGGGAATAATCAGCCCCAGCATTTT. The whole variable domain, filled in from reference TRBV7-2 and TRBJ1-5, reads GAGVSQSPSNKVTEKGKDVELRCDPISGHTALYWYRQSLGQGLEFLIYFQGNSAPDKSGLPSDRFSAERTGGSVSTLTIQRTQQEDSAVYLCASSAEGGNNQPQHFGDGTRLSIL.

The chain joins TRBV7-9 to TRBJ2-2, with a possible D match to TRBD2 (5 bases). Per germline, CDR1 SEHNR and CDR2 FQNEAQ (reference sequence). V was cut by 0 bases and J by 3 bases, with 8 bases left in between. There are 15 residues in the CDR3. The CDR3 reads CASSLASGYTGELFF. The CDR3 coding sequence is TGTGCCAGCAGCTTAGCGAGCGGCTACACCGGGGAGCTGTTTTTT. Combining the CDR3 with reference TRBV7-9 and TRBJ2-2 gives the whole variable domain DTGVSQNPRHKITKRGQNVTFRCDPISEHNRLYWYRQTLGQGPEFLTYFQNEAQLEKSRLLSDRFSAERPKGSFSTLEIQRTEQGDSAMYLCASSLASGYTGELFFGEGSRLTVL.

There are a few counts of this clone. The chain recombines TRBV7-9 with TRBJ1-2; perhaps TRBD1 as D (5 bases). This CDR3 has 16 amino acids. Germline V lookup: CDR1 SEHNR, CDR2 FQNEAQ (reference sequence). The V end was cut by 5 bases, the J end by 5 bases, with 21 bases between. The CDR3 DNA is TGTGCCAGCAGCCCACGGGGGGAGGTTACCTTTTATGGCTACACCTTC. It yields the protein CASSPRGEVTFYGYTF.

There are a few counts of this clone. The chain uses TRBV7-2 and TRBJ1-1; 10 bases map to TRBD1. From germline, CDR1 is SGHTA and CDR2 FQGNSA. The CDR3 runs to 17 residues. V trimming: 6 bases; J trimming: 0 bases; junction bases outside the gene matches: 10. CDR3 loop: CASRRDRGPLMNTEAFF. In nucleotides, the CDR3 is TGTGCCAGCAGACGAGACAGGGGGCCTTTGATGAACACTGAAGCTTTCTTT.

The chain joins TRBV12-5 to TRBJ1-1; D perhaps matches TRBD1 (6 bases). The CDR3 extends over 13 amino acids. Germline V gene data show CDR1 as LGHNT and CDR2 as FRNRAP. Trimming pared 8 bases from V and 2 bases from J, leaving 12 bases between. CDR3 protein: CASSRGLNTEAFF. CDR3 DNA: TGTGCTAGTAGCAGGGGTCTCAACACTGAAGCTTTCTTT. Complete variable domain (other parts from reference TRBV12-5 and TRBJ1-1): DARVTQTPRHKVTEMGQEVTMRCQPILGHNTVFWYRQTMMQGLELLAYFRNRAPLDDSGMPKDRFSAEMPDATLATLKIQPSEPRDSAVYFCASSRGLNTEAFFGQGTRLTVV.

This chain uses TRBV6-5 with TRBJ1-3; a possible D gene is TRBD1 (6 bases). Trimming pared 8 bases from V and 4 bases from J, leaving 15 bases between. Germline values: CDR1 MNHEY, CDR2 SVGAGI. This CDR3 region has 14 residues. CDR3 coding DNA: TGTGCCAGCGGGGGCCTAGCCTGGGGAAACACCATATATTTT. It encodes CASGGLAWGNTIYF.

This rearrangement joins TRBV6-6 to TRBJ1-4; D may be TRBD1 (5 bases). CDR3 length: 15 amino acids. Germline-derived CDR1 and CDR2 are MNHNY and SVGAGI (reference sequence). V lost 2 bases to trimming and J lost 2 bases, with 9 bases between them. For the CDR3, the DNA is TGTGCCAGCAGTTACGAGGGGAGGACTAATGAAAAACTGTTTTTT. It specifies CASSYEGRTNEKLFF.